Listed here are 15 T cell receptor beta chains from one sample, sequenced in a study of blood T cell repertoires in COVID-19. Repertoires were generated with immunoSEQ multiplex PCR, while TCRdb's copy carries only in-frame clones and drops some. This sample has 200,000 or so clones; 80% to 90% occur once, and the top ten carry around 8%. What was sequenced was PBMCs or T cells enriched from blood (not recorded which). These receptors were collected from a woman aged 18-29 years who had recovered from COVID-19.

The chain has TRBV25-1 and TRBJ1-1; 7 bases match TRBD1. The germline V gene encodes CDR1 MGHDK and CDR2 SYGVNS. This CDR3 is built from 15 residues. V shed 1 base and J 4 bases; nucleotides not matched to a gene: 6. This chain's CDR3 is CASSESGTVGTEAFF. The CDR3 DNA sequence: TGTGCCAGCAGTGAATCTGGGACAGTCGGCACTGAAGCTTTCTTT.

The chain has TRBV30 and TRBJ1-6; no clear D. V gave up 2 bases and J gave up 0 bases, with 14 bases separating them. This CDR3 comprises 17 residues. Germline CDR1 GTSNPN, CDR2 SVGIG (reference sequence). CDR3 sequence reads: CAWSPGHSSSYNSPLHF. CDR3 coding DNA: TGTGCCTGGAGTCCTGGGCATTCCAGCTCCTATAATTCACCCCTCCACTTT. The whole variable domain, filled in from reference TRBV30 and TRBJ1-6, reads SQTIHQWPATLVQPVGSPLSLECTVEGTSNPNLYWYRQAAGRGLQLLFYSVGIGQISSEVPQNLSASRPQDRQFILSSKKLLLSDSGFYLCAWSPGHSSSYNSPLHFGNGTRLTVT.

This clone was counted once. The chain is built from TRBV7-6 and TRBJ2-5, with D possibly being TRBD2 (5 bases). V dropped 3 bases and J dropped 5 bases, with 7 bases sitting between them. The CDR3 spans 12 residues. Germline CDR1 is SGHVS and CDR2 is FNYEAQ. CDR3 nucleotides: TGTGCCAGCAGCTTCCCGGGGGAGACCCAGTACTTC. Encoded protein: CASSFPGETQYF. Drawing the rest from reference TRBV7-6 and TRBJ2-5, the complete variable domain is GAGVSQSPRYKVTKRGQDVALRCDPISGHVSLYWYRQALGQGPEFLTYFNYEAQQDKSGLPNDRFSAERPEGSISTLTIQRTEQRDSAMYRCASSFPGETQYFGPGTRLLVL.

This clone was detected only a few times. The V gene is TRBV18, the J gene TRBJ1-2; the match to TRBD1 covers 10 bases. Germline trimming cut 3 bases from V and 7 bases from J; bases unmatched to any gene: 2. Germline CDR1 KGHSH, CDR2 LQKENI. CDR3 length: 13 residues. DNA of the CDR3: TGTGCCAGCTCACCCCGGGACAGGGGTGGCTACACCTTC. This encodes CASSPRDRGGYTF.

V is TRBV15 and J is TRBJ1-2, with D uncertain. The CDR3 loop spans 13 amino acids. V lost 6 bases and J lost 2, with 10 bases in between. Germline V gives CDR1 LNHNV, CDR2 YYDKDF (reference sequence). The CDR3 loop is CATREARNYGYTF. The CDR3 DNA sequence: TGTGCCACCAGGGAGGCGAGAAACTATGGCTACACCTTC.

The V and J genes are TRBV30 and TRBJ2-2, with D possibly TRBD2 on 5 matching bases. The length of the CDR3 is 13 residues. With 5 bases removed from V and 0 bases from J, the gap between germline ends came to 7 bases. Germline V lookup: CDR1 GTSNPN, CDR2 SVGIG (reference sequence). This CDR3 reads CAWDYANTGELFF. The CDR3 DNA sequence: TGTGCCTGGGACTACGCGAACACCGGGGAGCTGTTTTTT.

The chain recombines TRBV6-5 with TRBJ1-2; D not certain. The CDR3 sequence is 13 residues long. Trimming took off 2 bases at V and 8 bases at J, with 12 bases between the two ends. CDR1 and CDR2 from the germline V gene are MNHEY and SVGAGI. The chain's CDR3 is CASSYGGQEGYTF. CDR3 coding DNA: TGTGCCAGCAGTTACGGAGGGCAGGAAGGCTACACCTTC.

The chain recombines TRBV30 with TRBJ1-5, with D unclear. This CDR3 comprises 8 residues. CDR1 is GTSNPN, CDR2 SVGIG, per germline (reference sequence). The CDR3 spells CGRQPQHF. In nucleotides, the CDR3 is TGTGGGCGGCAGCCCCAGCATTTT.

The gene calls are TRBV6-4 and TRBJ2-2, with 7 positions matching TRBD1. The CDR3 sequence is 15 residues long. J was trimmed by 4 bases and V by 7 bases; bases with no gene match: 9. Germline values: CDR1 MRHNA, CDR2 SNTAGT. DNA for the CDR3: TGTGCCAGCAAGTTGGCAGGGGGTATCACCGGGGAGCTGTTTTTT. Translating gives CASKLAGGITGELFF.

This chain uses TRBV5-4 with TRBJ2-5; 12 bases agree with TRBD1. The germline gives CDR1 SGHNT, CDR2 YYREEE (reference sequence). This CDR3 has 18 residues. J lost 4 bases, V lost 4 bases, and 14 bases had no gene match. DNA for the CDR3: TGTGCCAGCAGCGGGCCCCCGGGACAGGGGGCGTTAGGAGAGACCCAGTACTTC. It is translated as CASSGPPGQGALGETQYF.

This clone was seen more than once but under ten times. The rearrangement links TRBV13 to TRBJ2-7; TRBD2 matches at 9 bases. The CDR3 is 17 residues long. Germline assignment: CDR1 PRHDT and CDR2 FYEKMQ (reference sequence). With 5 bases clipped from V and 4 bases from J, the junction kept 15 bases outside the gene matches. The CDR3 region is CASSHRGGRAKTYEQYF. For the CDR3, the DNA is TGTGCCAGCAGCCACAGGGGCGGGAGGGCCAAGACATACGAGCAGTACTTC.

The V and J genes are TRBV7-9 and TRBJ1-6; TRBD1 is a possible D gene (6 bases). V was clipped by 1 base and J by 10 bases, with 14 bases between them. Germline values: CDR1 SEHNR, CDR2 FQNEAQ (reference sequence). The CDR3 loop spans 15 amino acids. The CDR3 region is CASSLGRWQGSPLHF. CDR3 DNA: TGTGCCAGCAGCTTAGGCCGCTGGCAGGGGTCACCCCTCCACTTT.

The V and J genes are TRBV3-1 (or the pseudogene TRBV3-2) and TRBJ1-2; 10 positions match TRBD1. Germline assignment: CDR1 LGHDT and CDR2 YNNKEL (reference sequence). After removal of 4 bases from V and 3 bases from J, the junction contained 5 bases not matched to a gene. This CDR3 is 15 amino acids long. CDR3 region: CASSPPDRGDYGYTF. In DNA, the CDR3 is TGTGCCAGCAGCCCCCCGGACAGGGGGGACTATGGCTACACCTTC.

V is TRBV27 and J is TRBJ1-6; 7 nucleotides align to TRBD1. The V gene end was trimmed by 2 bases and the J gene end by 5 bases; junction bases not matched to a gene: 3. Per the germline V gene, CDR1 is MNHEY and CDR2 is SMNVEV (reference sequence). This CDR3 is 15 amino acids long. CDR3 sequence: CASSLLGQHNSPLHF. The CDR3 coding sequence is TGTGCCAGCAGTTTACTGGGACAGCATAATTCACCCCTCCACTTT.

The rearrangement joins TRBV2 to TRBJ1-4; 7 positions agree with TRBD1. The ends lost 5 bases at V and 5 bases at J; junction bases unmatched: 5. From germline, CDR1 is SNHLY and CDR2 FYNNEI. The CDR3 covers 14 residues. CDR3 nucleotides: TGTGCCAGCAGTAGTTCGACAGGGAATGAAAAACTGTTTTTT. It codes for CASSSSTGNEKLFF.